One and the same sample provided the 3 T cell receptor beta chains below, sequenced in a study of cytomegalovirus exposure and HLA in healthy donors. The PCR contained 60 Vbeta and 13 Jbeta primers. The data were produced by immunoSEQ multiplex PCR, yet TCRdb's version contains in-frame clones alone and is incomplete. The sample includes fewer than 150,000 clones, 80% seen only once; the top ten take 0.2% to 0.25%. The specimen was PBMCs. Receptor source: a man over 45 in good health and CMV-seronegative.

The chain combines TRBV11-2 with TRBJ2-2, with D unresolved. This CDR3 is 15 amino acids long. Germline V gene lookup returns CDR1 SGHAT and CDR2 FQNNGV. V was trimmed by 1 base and J by 7 bases, leaving 13 bases between them. The DNA for the CDR3 is TGTGCCAGCAGCTTAGGATTAGCTTGGTTCGGGGAGCTGTTTTTT. It specifies CASSLGLAWFGELFF.

The rearrangement joins TRBV5-1 to TRBJ1-2, with TRBD1 matching 8 bases. Trimming took 4 bases from V and 5 from J; bases not matched to a gene: 13. CDR1 and CDR2 from the germline V gene are SGHRS and YFSETQ. This CDR3 spans 16 amino acids. In DNA form, the CDR3 reads TGCGCCAGCAGCCCGACCTACCAGGGGGCTTCTTATGGCTACACCTTC. Its protein product is CASSPTYQGASYGYTF.

The chain recombines TRBV19 with TRBJ1-1; 8 bases line up with TRBD1. This CDR3 comprises 13 residues. Losses at the gene ends were 5 bases for V and 5 bases for J; bases not matched to a gene: 4. Germline V CDR1 and CDR2: LNHDA, SQIVND (reference sequence). The CDR3 region has the DNA TGTGCCAGTAGTGTCCAGGGGGCTACTGAAGCTTTCTTT. This encodes CASSVQGATEAFF.